This entry lists 24 T cell receptor beta chains sequenced from one sample in a study of metastatic and nonmetastatic thyroid tumors. Ahead of thyroid surgery, no patient had received treatment of any kind. MiXCR re-clonotyped the PCR reads for TCRdb. Here the sample spans 30,000 to 40,000 clones, 35% being singletons. Sequencing used tumor tissue. The receptors were sampled from a female donor with papillary thyroid cancer or a benign thyroid nodule (not recorded which). Some clones in this sample may be carry-over from other donors' samples.

Only a few counts were recorded for this clone. V is TRBV7-6 and J is TRBJ2-1; 7 nucleotides agree with TRBD2. Trimming cost V 5 bases and J 12 bases; bases outside gene matches: 7. Germline CDR1 is SGHVS and CDR2 is FNYEAQ. This CDR3 spans 12 amino acids. The CDR3 nucleotides read TGTGCCAGCAGCCCTGGACTAGACGGGCAGTTCTTC. Translation: CASSPGLDGQFF.

This clone has at least ten counts. The rearrangement links TRBV20-1 to TRBJ1-6; D possibly corresponds to TRBD1 (5 bases). The V and J ends lost 5 bases and 10 bases respectively, with 15 bases between them. Germline V lookup: CDR1 DFQATT, CDR2 SNEGSKA (reference sequence). The CDR3 totals 13 residues. The CDR3 sequence: CSASQQESSPLHF. CDR3 DNA sequence: TGCAGTGCTTCCCAACAGGAATCCTCACCCCTCCACTTT.

V usage is TRBV9 and J usage is TRBJ1-2; maybe TRBD1 (5 bases). Looked up from germline, CDR1 is SGDLS and CDR2 is YYNGEE. The CDR3 runs to 17 residues. Trimming took 0 bases from V and 7 from J, leaving 22 bases between them. The CDR3 DNA sequence: TGTGCCAGCAGCGTAGAAGCCAAATCGGGGGACCGTGGTGGCTACACCTTC. Translated: CASSVEAKSGDRGGYTF.

The rearrangement joins TRBV30 to TRBJ1-5; D not resolved. CDR3 length: 13 residues. With 0 bases removed from V and 3 bases from J, the gap between germline ends came to 6 bases. The germline CDR1 and CDR2 sequences are GTSNPN and SVGIG (reference sequence). The CDR3 DNA reads as TGTGCCTGGAGTGTAAAGAACAATCAGCCCCAGCATTTT. Translation: CAWSVKNNQPQHF.

This clone was observed a few times. A much larger clonotype is one base distant, so this may be a read error. The chain employs TRBV27 and TRBJ1-2, with TRBD1 matching 10 bases. The CDR3 length is 15 residues. Germline trimming cut 2 bases from V and 7 bases from J; bases unmatched to any gene: 7. Germline CDR1 reads MNHEY; CDR2 reads SMNVEV (reference sequence). The chain's CDR3 is CASSLDRGLLLGYTF. CDR3 sequence (DNA): TGTGCCAGCAGTTTAGACAGGGGGCTCCTACTTGGCTACACCTTC.

The rearrangement links TRBV6-1 to TRBJ2-7, with D perhaps TRBD1 (5 bases). Germline V gene data show CDR1 as MNHNS and CDR2 as SASEGT. Trimming took 5 bases from V and 0 from J, leaving 8 bases between them. The CDR3 runs to 13 residues. The CDR3 coding sequence is TGTGCCAGCAGTCCAGGGTTCTCCTACGAGCAGTACTTC. Translating it yields CASSPGFSYEQYF.

In its sample, this clone ranks as medium-sized. The gene calls are TRBV7-2 and TRBJ1-2; D not resolved. The V end lost 5 bases, the J end lost 5 bases, and 9 bases lay between the germline ends. From germline, CDR1 is SGHTA and CDR2 FQGNSA. The CDR3 runs 12 residues. The CDR3 nucleotides read TGTGCCAGCAGCCCTCAAGGGTATGGCTACACCTTC. Translated, it gives CASSPQGYGYTF.

The chain has TRBV7-3 and TRBJ2-1; the match to TRBD2 covers 11 bases. V shed 4 bases, J shed 4 bases, and the junction held 3 bases outside the gene matches. The CDR3 consists of 15 residues. Per the germline V gene, CDR1 is SGHTA and CDR2 is FQGTGA. Written as DNA, the CDR3 is TGTGCCAGCAGCTACCGGACTAGCGGGTACAATGAGCAGTTCTTC. This gives the protein CASSYRTSGYNEQFF.

Concerning this clone: This specimen includes other DNA sequences encoding the same CDR3. The V gene is TRBV19, the J gene TRBJ1-1; the match to TRBD1 covers 8 bases. The trim removed 7 bases at V and 5 bases at J, leaving 6 bases unmatched. The germline gives CDR1 LNHDA, CDR2 SQIVND (reference sequence). The CDR3 covers 13 residues. In DNA form, the CDR3 reads TGTGCCAGTAAATACAGGGGGGGGACTGAAGCTTTCTTT. This translates into CASKYRGGTEAFF.

Regarding this clone: The junction differs from germline at one of its ends, possibly a read error. V usage is TRBV19 and J usage is TRBJ2-5; D is undetermined. The length of the CDR3 is 13 residues. Per germline, CDR1 LNHDA and CDR2 SQIVND (reference sequence). The CDR3, as DNA: TGTGCCAGTAGTGCGCAAGGAATGGAGACCCCGTACTTC. This encodes CASSAQGMETPYF.

The sample holds a few counts of this clone. The chain has TRBV6-1 and TRBJ2-5; weak D call: TRBD2 (5 bases). The germline V gene encodes CDR1 MNHNS and CDR2 SASEGT. V was shortened by 8 bases and J by 2 bases, with 12 bases between the two germline ends. This CDR3 comprises 13 residues. The CDR3 DNA reads TGTGCCAGCCAGAGGGAACCGCAAGAGACCCAGTACTTC. It yields the protein CASQREPQETQYF.

The CDR3 sequence: CASSGGVTGELFF. CDR3 bases: TGTGCCAGCAGCGGTGGAGTAACCGGGGAGCTGTTTTTT. This chain uses TRBV9 with TRBJ2-2; D not certain. The V end was cut by 3 bases, the J end by 5 bases, with 8 bases between. The CDR3 has 13 residues. CDR1 is SGDLS, CDR2 YYNGEE, per germline.

There are a few counts of this clone. This sequence joins TRBV20-1 and TRBJ1-2; D is unclear. Germline V CDR1 and CDR2: DFQATT, SNEGSKA (reference sequence). The CDR3 runs 14 residues. Between the trimmed V and J ends, which lost 3 bases and 0 bases, there was a span of 11 bases. CDR3 DNA: TGCAGTGCTAGGTCCGAGCCCCCTAACTATGGCTACACCTTC. It yields the protein CSARSEPPNYGYTF.

V gene TRBV30 combines with J gene TRBJ2-7; possibly TRBD1 or TRBD2 for D (5 bases each). Trimming took off 1 base at V and 4 bases at J, with 5 bases between the two ends. Germline CDR1 GTSNPN, CDR2 SVGIG (reference sequence). The CDR3 has 11 amino acids. In DNA form, the CDR3 reads TGTGCCTGGAGTGGGGGGTACGAGCAGTACTTC. It encodes CAWSGGYEQYF.

The V gene is TRBV4-1, the J gene TRBJ1-2; no definite D call. There are 15 residues in the CDR3. Germline values: CDR1 MGHRA, CDR2 YSYEKL. V lost 0 bases to trimming and J lost 0 bases, with 8 bases between them. The CDR3 nucleotides are TGCGCCAGCAGCCAAGAAAGCGGAACTAACTATGGCTACACCTTC. Translated, it gives CASSQESGTNYGYTF.

The chain links TRBV12-3 or TRBV12-4 to TRBJ2-7; 8 bases agree with TRBD1. V dropped 6 bases and J dropped 2; count of bases not matched to a gene: 9. The CDR3 extends over 15 amino acids. Here the CDR3 reads CASRATGGPPYEQYF. CDR3 nucleotides: TGTGCCAGCAGAGCTACAGGGGGTCCTCCCTACGAGCAGTACTTC.

The V gene is TRBV7-9, the J gene TRBJ1-3; D gene ambiguous. The CDR3 extends over 14 amino acids. The V and J ends lost 0 bases and 2 bases respectively, with 5 bases between them. Looked up from germline, CDR1 is SEHNR and CDR2 is FQNEAQ (reference sequence). CDR3 protein: CASSLAGTGNTIYF. The DNA for the CDR3 is TGTGCCAGCAGCTTAGCAGGGACTGGAAACACCATATATTTT.

This sequence joins TRBV5-8 and TRBJ2-1; no reliable D call. The germline V gene encodes CDR1 SGHTS and CDR2 YDEGEE. The V end was cut by 1 base, the J end by 7 bases, with 6 bases between. This CDR3 has 12 residues. DNA for the CDR3: TGTGCCAGCAGCTTGTTGGGTAATGAGCAGTTCTTC. Translated, it gives CASSLLGNEQFF.

This clone was counted between two and nine times. This chain uses TRBV7-9 with TRBJ1-1, with D possibly TRBD1 on 6 matching bases. CDR1 SEHNR and CDR2 FQNEAQ come from the germline V gene (reference sequence). V lost 3 bases and J 11 bases, leaving 13 bases between the germline ends. This CDR3 contains 12 residues. In DNA form, the CDR3 reads TGTGCCAGCAGCTTTTCGGGGGCTTTGGCTTTCTTT. Protein product: CASSFSGALAFF.

The genes are TRBV10-3 and TRBJ2-1; TRBD2 is a possible D gene (6 bases). The CDR3 loop spans 15 amino acids. Germline V gene sequence: CDR1 ENHRY, CDR2 SYGVKD. Trimming shortened V by 2 bases and J by 0 bases, and 8 bases separated the two germline ends. The CDR3 coding sequence is TGTGCCATCAGTGAGCGGGAGAGCTCCTACAATGAGCAGTTCTTC. Translating gives CAISERESSYNEQFF.

The V gene is TRBV5-1, the J gene TRBJ2-2; TRBD2 aligns across 8 bases. The CDR3 spans 16 residues. V lost 3 bases and J lost 4; bases outside the gene matches: 8. CDR1 and CDR2 from the germline V gene are SGHRS and YFSETQ. CDR3 nucleotide sequence: TGCGCCAGCAGCTGGCGAGCGGGAGACAGCACCGGGGAGCTGTTTTTT. Translated, it gives CASSWRAGDSTGELFF.

The chain employs TRBV27 and TRBJ2-1; 14 bases align to TRBD2. Germline V gene data show CDR1 as MNHEY and CDR2 as SMNVEV (reference sequence). The V and J ends lost 6 bases and 8 bases, in that order; junction bases with no gene match: 9. The CDR3 loop spans 16 amino acids. The CDR3 reads CASSPSGTSGRYEQFF. The CDR3 bases are TGTGCCAGCAGCCCGTCCGGGACTAGCGGGAGATATGAGCAGTTCTTC.

This chain uses TRBV6-1 with TRBJ2-2; tentatively, D is TRBD1 (6 bases). Germline-derived CDR1 and CDR2 are MNHNS and SASEGT. Between the trimmed V and J ends, which lost 7 bases and 5 bases, there was a span of 11 bases. The CDR3 runs to 13 residues. CDR3 DNA sequence: TGTGCCAGCACACCGGGACAAACCGGGGAGCTGTTTTTT. It codes for CASTPGQTGELFF.

V usage is TRBV19 and J usage is TRBJ1-6; D uncertain. The CDR3 is made up of 14 amino acids. Germline-derived CDR1 and CDR2 are LNHDA and SQIVND (reference sequence). Trimming stripped 7 bases from V and 10 bases from J, with 17 bases between. This CDR3 is CASNTGRVGSPLHF. For the CDR3, the DNA is TGTGCCAGTAACACGGGAAGGGTCGGGTCACCCCTCCACTTT. The whole variable domain, remainder taken from reference TRBV19 and TRBJ1-6, is DGGITQSPKYLFRKEGQNVTLSCEQNLNHDAMYWYRQDPGQGLRLIYYSQIVNDFQKGDIAEGYSVSREKKESFPLTVTSAQKNPTAFYLCASNTGRVGSPLHFGNGTRLTVT.